The 30 T cell receptor beta chains listed next were all sequenced from one sample in a study of control samples from healthy donors and cancer patients. The table came from immunoSEQ multiplex PCR; TCRdb's copy has only in-frame clones and leaves some out. The table has approximately 150,000 clones, around 92% seen once; the top ten hold 2%. Material: blood. The receptors were gathered from a middle-aged woman in good health.

The rearrangement links TRBV5-4 to TRBJ1-6; 9 bases agree with TRBD1. Germline V CDR1 and CDR2: SGHNT, YYREEE (reference sequence). The CDR3 extends over 14 amino acids. Trimming took 4 bases from V and 8 from J; bases not matched to a gene: 4. CDR3 residues: CASSMDRGDSPLHF. The DNA of the CDR3 is TGTGCCAGCAGCATGGACAGGGGAGATTCACCCCTCCACTTT.

This sequence joins TRBV9 and TRBJ2-2, with a weak D call TRBD1 (6 bases). V was cut by 7 bases and J by 7 bases, with 14 bases left in between. The germline gives CDR1 SGDLS, CDR2 YYNGEE. There are 13 residues in the CDR3. The DNA of the CDR3 is TGTGCCAGCTGCAGGGGTGGCGGCGGGGAGCTGTTTTTT. Translation: CASCRGGGGELFF.

This clone appeared a single time. The V call is TRBV7-9, the J call TRBJ1-6; D may be TRBD1 (5 bases). The CDR3 has 14 amino acids. In germline, CDR1 is SEHNR, CDR2 FQNEAQ (reference sequence). Trimming shortened V by 1 base and J by 10 bases, and 11 bases separated the two germline ends. CDR3 sequence: CASSLGGARSPLHF. The CDR3 bases are TGTGCCAGCAGCTTAGGTGGGGCGCGGTCACCCCTCCACTTT.

The genes are TRBV11-2 and TRBJ2-7; D might be TRBD1 or TRBD2, each matching 5 bases. V was trimmed by 4 bases and J by 5 bases, leaving 15 bases between them. The CDR3 totals 14 residues. CDR1 is SGHAT and CDR2 is FQNNGV in the germline V gene. The DNA for the CDR3 is TGTGCCAGCAGCTCTCACTTCCGGGACCACGAGCAGTACTTC. It codes for CASSSHFRDHEQYF.

This chain connects TRBV9 to TRBJ2-5; TRBD2 is a possible D gene (5 bases). V shed 4 bases and J shed 2 bases, with 9 bases lying between them. The length of the CDR3 is 13 residues. Germline CDR1 and CDR2: SGDLS and YYNGEE. CDR3 protein: CASSTGIQETQYF. CDR3 DNA sequence: TGTGCCAGCAGCACCGGGATACAAGAGACCCAGTACTTC.

The chain has TRBV5-1 and TRBJ2-1; 12 nucleotides align to TRBD2. V shed 2 bases and J 10 bases; nucleotides not matched to a gene: 7. The germline V gene has CDR1 SGHRS and CDR2 YFSETQ. The CDR3 runs 15 residues. CDR3 amino acids: CASSLLTSGGSEQFF. CDR3 bases: TGCGCCAGCAGCTTACTTACTAGCGGGGGGTCAGAGCAGTTCTTC.

The chain has TRBV11-3 and TRBJ2-1; 8 bases fit TRBD1. CDR3 size: 13 residues. Looked up from germline, CDR1 is SGHNT and CDR2 is YENEEA. J was trimmed by 5 bases and V by 4 bases; bases with no gene match: 1. The CDR3: CASSWTGNNEQFF. In DNA, the CDR3 is TGTGCCAGCAGCTGGACAGGGAACAATGAGCAGTTCTTC.

V gene TRBV24-1 combines with J gene TRBJ2-3; D call uncertain. The CDR3 runs 13 residues. Germline CDR1 reads KGHDR; CDR2 reads SFDVKD. V was shortened by 1 base and J by 4 bases, with 5 bases between the two germline ends. The CDR3 coding sequence is TGTGCCACCAGTGATTTTGGGGCAGATACGCAGTATTTT. Translating gives CATSDFGADTQYF.

The chain employs TRBV29-1 and TRBJ1-1, with D tentatively TRBD1 (5 bases). CDR1 SQVTM and CDR2 ANQGSEA come from the germline V gene. Trimming removed 4 bases at V and 5 bases at J, with 8 bases between. This CDR3 is built from 11 residues. The CDR3, as DNA: TGCAGCGTTGGAGAGGGGACTGAAGCTTTCTTT. Protein: CSVGEGTEAFF.

The chain uses TRBV12-3 or TRBV12-4 and TRBJ1-1, with D possibly matching TRBD1 (5 bases). The CDR3 is 13 residues long. V gave up 7 bases and J gave up 10 bases, with 19 bases separating them. This chain's CDR3 is CASKPQTGAIAFF. The CDR3 nucleotides read TGTGCCAGCAAACCACAAACAGGAGCGATAGCTTTCTTT.

This clone was detected once. The chain combines TRBV27 with TRBJ2-2; no reliable D call. V was shortened by 5 bases and J by 0 bases, with 16 bases between the two germline ends. From germline, CDR1 is MNHEY and CDR2 SMNVEV (reference sequence). The CDR3 has 17 amino acids. CDR3 amino acids: CASSPQSINPNTGELFF. The DNA for the CDR3 is TGTGCCAGCAGTCCACAGTCTATAAACCCGAACACCGGGGAGCTGTTTTTT.

This clone came up once. The chain has TRBV7-9 and TRBJ2-2; D is unclear. The CDR3 sequence is 16 residues long. Looked up from germline, CDR1 is SEHNR and CDR2 is FQNEAQ (reference sequence). This CDR3 is CAERPEEWSNTGELFF. As DNA, the CDR3 is TGTGCGGAGAGGCCCGAAGAGTGGAGTAACACCGGGGAGCTGTTTTTT.

This chain uses TRBV5-8 with TRBJ1-5; D is undetermined. Trimming cost V 2 bases and J 4 bases, with 4 bases left between them. From germline, CDR1 is SGHTS and CDR2 YDEGEE. The CDR3 consists of 12 residues. This CDR3 is CASSFHNQPQHF. The CDR3 DNA reads TGTGCCAGCAGCTTTCATAATCAGCCCCAGCATTTT.

J is TRBJ1-2 and V is TRBV6-2 or TRBV6-3; D gene uncertain. The germline V gene has CDR1 MNHEY and CDR2 SVGEGT. This CDR3 spans 14 amino acids. V lost 0 bases, J lost 4 bases, and 9 bases lay in between. The CDR3 loop reads CASSYSPSPYGYTF. DNA for the CDR3: TGTGCCAGCAGTTACTCACCGAGCCCCTATGGCTACACCTTC.

This chain links TRBV10-2 with TRBJ1-2, with D tentatively TRBD1 (5 bases). The CDR3 has 14 residues. Deletions cut 4 bases from V and 3 bases from J, with 12 bases between. The germline V gene encodes CDR1 WSHSY and CDR2 SAAADI. The DNA for the CDR3 is TGCGCCAGCAGTGTAGGGGAGGGCGACTATGGCTACACCTTC. It yields the protein CASSVGEGDYGYTF.

The chain employs TRBV12-3 or TRBV12-4 and TRBJ2-7; 7 bases are a match to TRBD1. The trim removed 6 bases at V and 4 bases at J, leaving 3 bases unmatched. The CDR3 is made up of 12 amino acids. The CDR3 here is CASSSTGYEQYF. The CDR3 region has the DNA TGTGCCAGCAGCTCGACAGGGTACGAGCAGTACTTC.

This chain joins TRBV27 and TRBJ2-3; 8 bases align to TRBD2. CDR1 and CDR2 from the germline V gene are MNHEY and SMNVEV (reference sequence). Trimming took 6 bases from V and 1 from J; bases not matched to a gene: 3. The CDR3 runs 14 residues. The CDR3 coding sequence is TGTGCCAGCAGGGAAGCGGGGGGCACAGATACGCAGTATTTT. Encoded protein: CASREAGGTDTQYF.

This CDR3 reads CASSLLPGQAYEQYF. The DNA for the CDR3 is TGTGCCAGCAGTCTGCTGCCCGGACAGGCTTACGAGCAGTACTTC. This sequence joins TRBV6-5 and TRBJ2-7; 7 bases line up with TRBD1. This CDR3 region has 15 residues. Germline values: CDR1 MNHEY, CDR2 SVGAGI. V shed 5 bases, J shed 4 bases, and the junction held 11 bases outside the gene matches.

The chain links TRBV4-1 to TRBJ2-1; D is ambiguous. This CDR3 is 17 amino acids long. Per germline, CDR1 MGHRA and CDR2 YSYEKL. Trimming shortened V by 0 bases and J by 3 bases, and 15 bases separated the two germline ends. The CDR3 sequence: CASSQDRFSSNYNEQFF. Here the CDR3 DNA reads TGCGCCAGCAGCCAAGATCGGTTTAGCAGCAACTACAATGAGCAGTTCTTC.

The V and J genes are TRBV15 and TRBJ1-2; weak D call: TRBD1 (5 bases). Germline V gene sequence: CDR1 LNHNV, CDR2 YYDKDF (reference sequence). CDR3 length: 14 residues. Deletions cut 5 bases from V and 7 bases from J, with 17 bases between. This chain's CDR3 is CATSFFGLQGGYTF. The CDR3 DNA sequence: TGTGCCACCAGCTTTTTTGGGCTTCAGGGTGGCTACACCTTC.

This clone showed up just once. In DNA form, the CDR3 reads TGTGCCAGCAGTGATATGGGATTGACTGAAGCTTTCTTT. It specifies CASSDMGLTEAFF. The genes are TRBV6-1 and TRBJ1-1; no clear D gene. The germline V gene has CDR1 MNHNS and CDR2 SASEGT. V was pared by 3 bases and J by 5 bases, with 10 bases between. The CDR3 is 13 residues long.

The chain has TRBV5-1 and TRBJ2-1, with D perhaps matching TRBD1 (6 bases). CDR3 length: 13 amino acids. Germline lookup yields CDR1 SGHRS and CDR2 YFSETQ. Trimming cost V 0 bases and J 5 bases, with 6 bases left between them. The DNA for the CDR3 is TGCGCCAGCAGCTTGGAGGGGGACAATGAGCAGTTCTTC. It codes for CASSLEGDNEQFF.

This clone has just one count. The rearrangement links TRBV5-5 to TRBJ2-3, with 7 bases identical to TRBD2. Germline CDR1 SGHKS, CDR2 YYEKEE (reference sequence). This CDR3 spans 14 amino acids. Trimming took 3 bases from V and 3 from J; bases not matched to a gene: 4. The CDR3 sequence is CASSSPGGTDTQYF. The CDR3 nucleotides read TGTGCCAGCAGCTCCCCGGGGGGTACAGATACGCAGTATTTT.

The V call is TRBV6-5, the J call TRBJ1-2; D is undetermined. There are 13 residues in the CDR3. Germline CDR1 MNHEY, CDR2 SVGAGI. The V end lost 0 bases, the J end lost 10 bases, and 12 bases lay between the germline ends. The CDR3 spells CASSYSRAADYTF. For the CDR3, the DNA is TGTGCCAGCAGTTACTCGAGAGCGGCCGACTACACCTTC.

V and J are TRBV20-1 and TRBJ2-3; unclear D gene. Trimming removed 3 bases from V and 2 bases from J, with 6 bases in between. This CDR3 is built from 12 residues. Germline loops: CDR1 DFQATT, CDR2 SNEGSKA (reference sequence). The CDR3 spells CSASLVTDTQYF. Here the CDR3 DNA reads TGCAGTGCTAGTTTGGTCACAGATACGCAGTATTTT.

This clone was seen a single time. The J gene is TRBJ1-1, the V gene TRBV7-9; perhaps TRBD1 as D (6 bases). V shed 1 base and J shed 5 bases, with 11 bases lying between them. This CDR3 is built from 14 residues. Germline assignment: CDR1 SEHNR and CDR2 FQNEAQ (reference sequence). The CDR3 reads CASSLDRVLTEAFF. In nucleotides, the CDR3 is TGTGCCAGCAGCTTAGACAGGGTATTAACTGAAGCTTTCTTT.

This rearrangement joins TRBV14 to TRBJ1-6; D is undetermined. Germline V gives CDR1 SGHDN, CDR2 FVKESK. V shed 2 bases and J shed 8 bases, with 16 bases lying between them. The CDR3 contains 16 residues. As DNA, the CDR3 is TGTGCCAGCAGCCAATCTATCTGGGCCGGGGATTCACCCCTCCACTTT. As protein: CASSQSIWAGDSPLHF. The entire variable domain, with the rest obtained from reference TRBV14 and TRBJ1-6, is as follows: EAGVTQFPSHSVIEKGQTVTLRCDPISGHDNLYWYRRVMGKEIKFLLHFVKESKQDESGMPNNRFLAERTGGTYSTLKVQPAELEDSGVYFCASSQSIWAGDSPLHFGNGTRLTVT.

The rearrangement uses TRBV5-1 and TRBJ1-2; no clear D gene. The CDR3 sequence is 14 residues long. The V and J ends lost 5 bases and 0 bases respectively, with 11 bases between them. The germline CDR1 and CDR2 sequences are SGHRS and YFSETQ. The CDR3 DNA reads TGCGCCAGCAGGATCGGTCCAACTAACTATGGCTACACCTTC. Protein: CASRIGPTNYGYTF.

This rearrangement joins TRBV19 to TRBJ2-7; possible D gene TRBD1, 5 bases. From germline, CDR1 is LNHDA and CDR2 SQIVND (reference sequence). This CDR3 spans 13 amino acids. V was pared by 3 bases and J by 6 bases, with 12 bases between. The CDR3 here is CASSIVAGLEQYF. CDR3 DNA sequence: TGTGCCAGTAGTATTGTGGCAGGGCTCGAGCAGTACTTC.

The chain employs TRBV3-1 (or the pseudogene TRBV3-2) and TRBJ2-1; tentatively, D is TRBD1 (6 bases). Trimming cost V 5 bases and J 6 bases, with 17 bases left between them. Germline loops: CDR1 LGHDT, CDR2 YNNKEL (reference sequence). The CDR3 is made up of 15 amino acids. Written as DNA, the CDR3 is TGTGCCAGCAGCAGAAACAGGGCTCGCCCCAATGAGCAGTTCTTC. This codes for CASSRNRARPNEQFF.